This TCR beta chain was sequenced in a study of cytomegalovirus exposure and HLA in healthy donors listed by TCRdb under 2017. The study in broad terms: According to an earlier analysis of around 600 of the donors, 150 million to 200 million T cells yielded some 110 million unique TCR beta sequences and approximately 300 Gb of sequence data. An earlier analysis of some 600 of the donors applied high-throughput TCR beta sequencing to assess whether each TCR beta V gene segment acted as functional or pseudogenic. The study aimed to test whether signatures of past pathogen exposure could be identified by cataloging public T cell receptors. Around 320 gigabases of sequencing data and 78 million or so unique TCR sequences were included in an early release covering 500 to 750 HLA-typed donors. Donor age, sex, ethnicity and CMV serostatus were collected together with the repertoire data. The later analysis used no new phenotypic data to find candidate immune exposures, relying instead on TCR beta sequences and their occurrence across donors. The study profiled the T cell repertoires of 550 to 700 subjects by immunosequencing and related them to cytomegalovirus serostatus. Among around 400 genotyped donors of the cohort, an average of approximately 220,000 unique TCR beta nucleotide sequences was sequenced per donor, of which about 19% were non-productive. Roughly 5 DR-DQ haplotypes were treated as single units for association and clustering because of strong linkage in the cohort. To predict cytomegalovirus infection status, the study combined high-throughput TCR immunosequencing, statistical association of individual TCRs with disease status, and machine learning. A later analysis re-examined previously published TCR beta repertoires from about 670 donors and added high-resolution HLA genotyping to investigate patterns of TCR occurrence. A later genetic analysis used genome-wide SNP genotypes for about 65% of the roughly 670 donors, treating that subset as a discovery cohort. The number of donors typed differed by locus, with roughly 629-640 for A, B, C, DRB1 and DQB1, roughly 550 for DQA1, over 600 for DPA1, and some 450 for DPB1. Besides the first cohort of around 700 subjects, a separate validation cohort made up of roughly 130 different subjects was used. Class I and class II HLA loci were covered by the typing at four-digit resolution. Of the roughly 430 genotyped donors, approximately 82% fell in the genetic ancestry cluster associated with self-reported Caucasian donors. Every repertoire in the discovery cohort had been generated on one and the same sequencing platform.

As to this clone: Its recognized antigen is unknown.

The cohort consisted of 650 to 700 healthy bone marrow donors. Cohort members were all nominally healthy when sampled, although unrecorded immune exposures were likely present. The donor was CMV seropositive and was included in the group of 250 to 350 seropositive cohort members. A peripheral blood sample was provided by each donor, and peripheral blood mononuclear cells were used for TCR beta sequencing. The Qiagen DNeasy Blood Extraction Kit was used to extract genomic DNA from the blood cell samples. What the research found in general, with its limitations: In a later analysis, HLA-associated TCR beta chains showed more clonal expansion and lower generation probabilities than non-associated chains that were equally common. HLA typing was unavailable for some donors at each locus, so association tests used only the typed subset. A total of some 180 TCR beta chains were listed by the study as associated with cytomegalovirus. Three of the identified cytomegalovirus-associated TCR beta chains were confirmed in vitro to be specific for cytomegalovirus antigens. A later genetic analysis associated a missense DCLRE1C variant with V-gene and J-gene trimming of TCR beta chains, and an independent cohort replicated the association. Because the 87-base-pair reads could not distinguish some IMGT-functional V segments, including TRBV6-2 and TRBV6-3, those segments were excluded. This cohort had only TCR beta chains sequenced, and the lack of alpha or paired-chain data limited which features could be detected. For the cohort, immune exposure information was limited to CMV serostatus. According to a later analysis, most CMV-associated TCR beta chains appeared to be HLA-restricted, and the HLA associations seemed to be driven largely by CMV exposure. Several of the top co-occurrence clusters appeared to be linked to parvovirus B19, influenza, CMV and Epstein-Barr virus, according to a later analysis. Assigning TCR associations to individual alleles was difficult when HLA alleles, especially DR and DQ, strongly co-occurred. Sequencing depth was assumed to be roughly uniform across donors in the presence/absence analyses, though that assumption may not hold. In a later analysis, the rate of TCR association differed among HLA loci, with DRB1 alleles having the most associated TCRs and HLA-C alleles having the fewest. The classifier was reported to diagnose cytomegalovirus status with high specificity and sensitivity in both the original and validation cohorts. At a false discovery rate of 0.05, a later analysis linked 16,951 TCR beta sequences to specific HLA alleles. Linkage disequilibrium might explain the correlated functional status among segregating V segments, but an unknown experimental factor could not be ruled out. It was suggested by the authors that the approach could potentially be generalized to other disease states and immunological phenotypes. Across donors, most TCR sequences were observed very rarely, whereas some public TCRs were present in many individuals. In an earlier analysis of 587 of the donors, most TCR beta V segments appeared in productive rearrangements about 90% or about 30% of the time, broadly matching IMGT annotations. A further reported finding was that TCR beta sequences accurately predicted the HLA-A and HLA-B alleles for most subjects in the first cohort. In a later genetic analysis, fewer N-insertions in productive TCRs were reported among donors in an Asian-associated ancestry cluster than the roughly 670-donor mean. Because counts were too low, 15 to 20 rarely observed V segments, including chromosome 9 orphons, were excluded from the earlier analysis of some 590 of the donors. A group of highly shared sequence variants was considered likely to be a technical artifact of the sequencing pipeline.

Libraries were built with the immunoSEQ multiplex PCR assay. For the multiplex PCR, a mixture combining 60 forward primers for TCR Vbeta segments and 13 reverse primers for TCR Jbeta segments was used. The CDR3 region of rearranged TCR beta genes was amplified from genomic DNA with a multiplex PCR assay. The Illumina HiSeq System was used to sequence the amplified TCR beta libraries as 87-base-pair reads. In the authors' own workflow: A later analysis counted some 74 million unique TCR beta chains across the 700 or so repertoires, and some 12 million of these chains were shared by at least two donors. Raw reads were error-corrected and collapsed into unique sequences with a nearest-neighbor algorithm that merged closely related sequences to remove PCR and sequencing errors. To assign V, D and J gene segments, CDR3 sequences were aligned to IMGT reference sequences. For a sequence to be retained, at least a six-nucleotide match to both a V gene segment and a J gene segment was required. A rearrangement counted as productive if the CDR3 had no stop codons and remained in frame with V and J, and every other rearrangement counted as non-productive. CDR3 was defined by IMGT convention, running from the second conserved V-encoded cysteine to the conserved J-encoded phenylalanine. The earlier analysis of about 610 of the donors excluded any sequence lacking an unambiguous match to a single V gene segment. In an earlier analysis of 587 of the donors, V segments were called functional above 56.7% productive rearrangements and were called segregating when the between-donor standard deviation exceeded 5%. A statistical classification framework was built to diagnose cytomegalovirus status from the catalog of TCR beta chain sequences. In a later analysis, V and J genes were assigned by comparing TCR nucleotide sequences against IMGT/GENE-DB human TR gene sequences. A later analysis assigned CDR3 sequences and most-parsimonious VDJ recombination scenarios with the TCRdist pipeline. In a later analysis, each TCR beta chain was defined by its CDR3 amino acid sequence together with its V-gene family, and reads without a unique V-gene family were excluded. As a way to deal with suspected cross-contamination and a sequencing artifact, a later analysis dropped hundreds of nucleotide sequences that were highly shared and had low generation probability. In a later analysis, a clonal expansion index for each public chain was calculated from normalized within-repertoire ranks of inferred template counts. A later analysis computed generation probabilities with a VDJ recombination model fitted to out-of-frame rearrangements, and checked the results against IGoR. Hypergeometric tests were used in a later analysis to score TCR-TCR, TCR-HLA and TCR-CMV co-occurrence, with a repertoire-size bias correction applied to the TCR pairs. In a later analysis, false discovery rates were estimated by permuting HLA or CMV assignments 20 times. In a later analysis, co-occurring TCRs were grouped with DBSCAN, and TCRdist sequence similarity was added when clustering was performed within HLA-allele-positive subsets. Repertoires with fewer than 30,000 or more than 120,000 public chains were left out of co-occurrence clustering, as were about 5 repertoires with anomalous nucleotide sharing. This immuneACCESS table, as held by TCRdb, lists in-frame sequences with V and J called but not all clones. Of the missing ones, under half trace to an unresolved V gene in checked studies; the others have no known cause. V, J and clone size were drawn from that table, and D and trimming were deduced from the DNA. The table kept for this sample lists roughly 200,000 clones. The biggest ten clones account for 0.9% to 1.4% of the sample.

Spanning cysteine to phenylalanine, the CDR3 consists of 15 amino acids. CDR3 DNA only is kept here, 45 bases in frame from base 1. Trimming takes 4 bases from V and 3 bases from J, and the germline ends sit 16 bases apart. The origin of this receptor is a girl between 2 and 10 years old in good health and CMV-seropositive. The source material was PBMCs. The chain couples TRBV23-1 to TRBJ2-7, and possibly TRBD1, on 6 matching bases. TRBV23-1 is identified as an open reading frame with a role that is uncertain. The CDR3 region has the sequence CASSRPGTPFYEQYF. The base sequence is TGCGCCAGCAGTCGGCCCGGGACACCCTTCTACGAGCAGTACTTC.